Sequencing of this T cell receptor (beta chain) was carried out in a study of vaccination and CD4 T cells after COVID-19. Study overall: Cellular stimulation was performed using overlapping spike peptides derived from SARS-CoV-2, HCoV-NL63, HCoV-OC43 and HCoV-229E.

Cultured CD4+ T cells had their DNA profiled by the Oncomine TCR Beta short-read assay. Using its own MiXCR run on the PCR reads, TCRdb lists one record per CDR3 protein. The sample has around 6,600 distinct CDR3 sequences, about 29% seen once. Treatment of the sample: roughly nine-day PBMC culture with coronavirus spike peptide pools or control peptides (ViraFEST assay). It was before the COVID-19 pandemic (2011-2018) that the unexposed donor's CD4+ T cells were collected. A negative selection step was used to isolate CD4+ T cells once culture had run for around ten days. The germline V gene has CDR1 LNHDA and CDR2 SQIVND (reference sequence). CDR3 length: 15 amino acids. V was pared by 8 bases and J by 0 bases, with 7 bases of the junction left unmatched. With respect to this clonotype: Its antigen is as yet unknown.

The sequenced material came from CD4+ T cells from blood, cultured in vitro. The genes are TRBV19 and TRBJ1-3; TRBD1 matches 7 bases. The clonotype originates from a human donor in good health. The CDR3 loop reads CASGDSFLSGNTIYF. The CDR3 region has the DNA TGTGCCAGTGGGGACAGCTTCCTCTCTGGAAACACCATATATTTT.